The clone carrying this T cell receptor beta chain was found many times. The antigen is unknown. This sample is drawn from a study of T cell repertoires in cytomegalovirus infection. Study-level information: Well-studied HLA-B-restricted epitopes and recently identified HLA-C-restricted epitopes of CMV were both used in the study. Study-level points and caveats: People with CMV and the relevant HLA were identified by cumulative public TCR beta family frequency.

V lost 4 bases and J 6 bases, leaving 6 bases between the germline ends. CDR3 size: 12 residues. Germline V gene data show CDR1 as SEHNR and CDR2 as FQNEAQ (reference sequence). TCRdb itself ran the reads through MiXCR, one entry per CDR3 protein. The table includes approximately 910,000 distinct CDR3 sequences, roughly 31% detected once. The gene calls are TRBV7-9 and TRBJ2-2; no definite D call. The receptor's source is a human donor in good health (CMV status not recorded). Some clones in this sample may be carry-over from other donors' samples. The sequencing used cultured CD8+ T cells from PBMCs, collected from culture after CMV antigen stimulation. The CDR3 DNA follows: TGTGCCAGCAGCTCCCCCCCCGGGGAGCTGTTTTTT. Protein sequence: CASSSPPGELFF.